This paragraph covers one T cell receptor beta chain sequence. An end of the junction differs from the germline gene, which may be a read error. From RNA, the CDR3 regions of TCR beta chains were amplified and sequenced. Second-round multiplex PCR came after a first-round RT-PCR that employed HTBI primers. TCRdb called the multiplex PCR reads again in MiXCR, with one record for every CDR3 protein. The top ten clones hold more than 2.5% of a sample with hundreds of thousands of distinct CDR3 sequences, 35% to 45% of them seen once. Germline loops: CDR1 ENHRY, CDR2 SYGVKD. The CDR3 extends over 16 amino acids. This entry is derived from a study of Graves' ophthalmopathy and Graves' hyperthyroidism.

The chain combines TRBV10-3 with TRBJ2-7; TRBD2 agrees at 7 bases. The clonotype was recovered from an adult man with Graves' ophthalmopathy. The sequenced material came from peripheral blood. CDR3 loop: CASSYSKLAAGYEQYF. In nucleotides, the CDR3 is TGTGCCAGCAGTTACTCGAAGCTAGCGGCAGGATACGAGCAGTACTTC.